This is a list of T cell receptor beta chains from one sample in a study of T cell changes during pregnancy in multiple sclerosis. TCRdb's table, derived via immunoSEQ multiplex PCR, lists solely in-frame clones and lacks some. In the table there are 100,000 or so clones, approximately 92% of which are singletons. Sequenced here: peripheral blood, sampled in the first trimester of pregnancy. The receptors were sampled from a female donor with multiple sclerosis, enrolled in a pregnancy study. Each CDR3 is given with its conserved first and last residue. D genes are given only for firm matches. Size tells how often a clone was seen (once, few, many) or the class of an expanded clone, and some rows leave it out.

>NA|TRBJ2-2|NA|TRBV9
CASTGTSNTGELFF
TGTGCCAGCACCGGGACTTCGAACACCGGGGAGCTGTTTTTT
>NA|TRBJ2-7|TRBD1|TRBV5-6
CASSLRTGRLGEQYF
TGTGCCAGCAGCTTGCGGACAGGGAGGTTGGGCGAGCAGTACTTC
>NA|TRBJ2-7|TRBD1|TRBV7-3
CASSPWTGQEQYF
TGTGCCAGCAGCCCATGGACAGGCCAGGAGCAGTACTTC
>NA|TRBJ2-7|NA|TRBV20-1
CSARKGEQYF
TGCAGTGCTAGAAAGGGGGAGCAGTACTTC
>NA|TRBJ2-6|NA|TRBV15
CATSRVETVKGTGANVLTF
TGTGCCACCAGCAGAGTGGAGACAGTAAAGGGAACTGGGGCCAACGTCCTGACTTTC
>NA|TRBJ2-1|TRBD2|TRBV7-3
CASSRSGGAAEQFF
TGTGCCAGCAGCCGAAGCGGGGGGGCGGCTGAGCAGTTCTTC
>NA|TRBJ2-3|TRBD2|TRBV4-2
CASSHDRLAGNTDTQYF
TGTGCCAGCAGCCACGACCGACTAGCGGGGAACACAGATACGCAGTATTTT
>NA|TRBJ2-3|NA|TRBV6-1
CASSVATDTQYF
TGTGCCAGCAGTGTGGCTACAGATACGCAGTATTTT
>NA|TRBJ2-7|TRBD1|TRBV10-2
CASSWDRVYEQYF
TGCGCCAGCAGTTGGGACAGAGTCTACGAGCAGTACTTC
>NA|TRBJ1-6|NA|TRBV6-6
CASSPPSFNSPLHF
TGTGCCAGCAGCCCTCCCAGTTTTAATTCACCCCTCCACTTT
>once|TRBJ1-2|NA|TRBV10-2
CASSESGQARDYGYTF
TGCGCCAGCAGTGAGTCGGGTCAGGCGAGGGACTATGGCTACACCTTC
>NA|TRBJ2-1|NA|TRBV19
CASSISDLGEQFF
TGTGCCAGTAGTATCAGCGACCTAGGAGAGCAGTTCTTC
>once|TRBJ1-1|TRBD1|TRBV5-1
CASSLAYWDRGNTEAFF
TGCGCCAGCAGCTTGGCTTACTGGGACAGGGGCAACACTGAAGCTTTCTTT
>once|TRBJ2-1|TRBD1|TRBV4-1
CASSRPGQGNEQFF
TGCGCCAGCAGCCGACCGGGACAGGGCAATGAGCAGTTCTTC
>NA|TRBJ2-7|NA|TRBV9
CASSVGSNYEQYF
TGTGCCAGCAGCGTAGGTTCCAACTACGAGCAGTACTTC
>NA|TRBJ1-2|NA|TRBV2
CASSEQGGYGYTF
TGTGCCAGCAGTGAGCAGGGAGGGTATGGCTACACCTTC
>few|TRBJ1-1|NA|TRBV19
CASSPPEWTEAFF
TGTGCCAGTAGTCCCCCCGAGTGGACTGAAGCTTTCTTT
>NA|TRBJ2-5|NA|TRBV6-5
CASSSSGRIQETQYF
TGTGCCAGCAGTTCCAGCGGTCGTATTCAAGAGACCCAGTACTTC
>NA|TRBJ1-1|NA|TRBV6-6
CASSYGQGSDTEAFF
TGTGCCAGCAGTTATGGGCAGGGGTCGGACACTGAAGCTTTCTTT
>NA|TRBJ2-6|TRBD2|TRBV5-5
CASSGDGGVGANVLTF
TGTGCCAGCAGCGGTGATGGGGGGGTAGGGGCCAACGTCCTGACTTTC
>NA|TRBJ2-1|TRBD1|TRBV7-9
CASSFGQGLFF
TGTGCCAGCAGCTTCGGACAGGGCTTATTCTTC
>NA|TRBJ2-3|TRBD2|TRBV2
CASSNGLAGLSTDTQYF
TGTGCCAGCAGCAACGGACTAGCGGGGCTAAGCACAGATACGCAGTATTTT
>NA|TRBJ1-1|TRBD1|TRBV6-1
CASSANRGLTEAFF
TGTGCCAGCAGTGCAAACAGGGGGCTTACTGAAGCTTTCTTT
>NA|TRBJ2-5|TRBD2|TRBV25-1
CASRNGTGRAETQYF
TGTGCCAGCAGAAACGGGACTGGGAGGGCAGAGACCCAGTACTTC